This record looks at one T cell receptor beta chain sequence and its context. No antigen is known for it. A second PCR, run for roughly 7 to 12 cycles, used a sample-barcoded 5' primer plus a J-beta primer mix. TCRdb used MiXCR to reprocess the 5' RACE reads, holding one entry per CDR3 protein. The sample lists 1.5 million to 2 million distinct CDR3 sequences, 40% to 55% occurring once. The sample belongs to a study of blood T cells in healthy people across ages. Study outcomes and limitations: Long-lived donors carried more naive CD4+ cells and greater diversity than aged donors.

The germline V and J ends were trimmed by 4 bases and 8 bases, with 11 bases remaining between them. Germline V lookup: CDR1 LGHNA, CDR2 YNFKEQ. The CDR3 has 13 residues. This chain connects TRBV4-2 to TRBJ1-4, with TRBD1 as a possible D gene (5 bases). Sequenced input: blood. The sequence came from a woman aged 35 to 49 in good health. CDR3 sequence (DNA): TGTGCCAGCAGCCGAGGGGCGACAGAAAAACTGTTTTTT. It translates to CASSRGATEKLFF.